Here is one T cell receptor (beta chain) with its context. The entry originates in a study of control samples from healthy donors and cancer patients. Germline values: CDR1 LGHNA, CDR2 YNFKEQ. The trim removed 2 bases at V and 4 bases at J, leaving 11 bases unmatched. This CDR3 spans 18 amino acids. TCRdb's table, derived via immunoSEQ multiplex PCR, lists solely in-frame clones and lacks some. The sample shows tens of thousands of clones, approximately 90% of them seen only once. The chain uses TRBV4-2 and TRBJ2-2; 9 bases map to TRBD1. Material for sequencing was PBMCs. The TCR originated in a man younger than 40 with colorectal cancer. The CDR3 spells CASSQTTGGDGSTGELFF. DNA for the CDR3: TGTGCCAGCAGCCAAACTACAGGGGGCGATGGCTCCACCGGGGAGCTGTTTTTT.